Each of the 27 T cell receptor beta chains below was sequenced from the same sample in a study of T cell responses to AZD1222 COVID-19 vaccine. TCRdb's copy holds only in-frame clones and misses some; the assay was immunoSEQ multiplex PCR. Among about 130,000 clones listed, roughly 93% were seen once. The material was peripheral blood, obtained on day 0 of AZD1222 vaccination. The receptors come from an adult in good health.

This clone has a single count. The rearrangement joins TRBV3-1 (or the pseudogene TRBV3-2) to TRBJ2-7; D might be TRBD1 (7 bases). V was cut by 5 bases and J by 5 bases, with 13 bases left in between. The CDR3 is 13 amino acids. Germline assignment: CDR1 LGHDT and CDR2 YNNKEL (reference sequence). DNA for the CDR3: TGTGCCAGCAGCTCAGGGGGGCGTCACGAGCAGTACTTC. Amino acid sequence: CASSSGGRHEQYF.

The chain links TRBV6-5 to TRBJ2-2; no reliable D call. The CDR3 spans 14 residues. Germline values: CDR1 MNHEY, CDR2 SVGAGI. V was shortened by 0 bases and J by 7 bases, with 9 bases between the two germline ends. The chain's CDR3 is CASSYSFRGGELFF. CDR3 nucleotide sequence: TGTGCCAGCAGTTACTCGTTCCGAGGCGGGGAGCTGTTTTTT.

This chain joins TRBV5-6 and TRBJ1-6; TRBD1 is a possible D gene (5 bases). V was trimmed by 3 bases and J by 9 bases, leaving 13 bases between them. The CDR3 contains 14 residues. Germline assignment: CDR1 SGHDT and CDR2 YYEEEE. CDR3 bases: TGTGCCAGCAGCTCCGGGACCGCGACTTCACCCCTCCACTTT. This gives the protein CASSSGTATSPLHF.

The chain links TRBV2 to TRBJ1-2; D might be TRBD1 (6 bases). V lost 6 bases and J 8 bases, leaving 13 bases between the germline ends. Germline V gene sequence: CDR1 SNHLY, CDR2 FYNNEI. The CDR3 is 12 amino acids. This chain's CDR3 is CASRRGAEGYTF. CDR3 in DNA: TGTGCCAGCAGACGGGGGGCTGAAGGCTACACCTTC.

This rearrangement joins TRBV10-3 to TRBJ1-5; tentative D call: TRBD1 (5 bases). CDR3 length: 13 amino acids. Germline V gene lookup returns CDR1 ENHRY and CDR2 SYGVKD. Trimming left V 3 bases short and J 11 bases short, with 14 bases between. The CDR3 DNA is TGTGCCATCAGTGATTTGGATGGGGGAGCCCAGCATTTT. Translation gives CAISDLDGGAQHF.

The rearrangement links TRBV4-2 to TRBJ2-1, with D possibly TRBD2 on 7 matching bases. Germline CDR1 is LGHNA and CDR2 is YNFKEQ. Trimming pared 4 bases from V and 7 bases from J, leaving 17 bases between. The CDR3 loop spans 15 amino acids. The CDR3, as DNA: TGTGCCAGCAGCCCACGGGGGGCTTTCGGGAATGAGCAGTTCTTC. This codes for CASSPRGAFGNEQFF.

The chain combines TRBV3-1 (or the pseudogene TRBV3-2) with TRBJ1-2; 8 positions agree with TRBD1. The V and J ends lost 4 bases and 5 bases, in that order; junction bases with no gene match: 6. The germline gives CDR1 LGHDT, CDR2 YNNKEL (reference sequence). CDR3 length: 14 residues. The CDR3 DNA is TGTGCCAGCAGCCCCGGACAGGGAGCTTATGGCTACACCTTC. Its translation is CASSPGQGAYGYTF.

The chain combines TRBV19 with TRBJ1-2, with 9 positions matching TRBD1. The length of the CDR3 is 15 residues. J gave up 8 bases and V 7 bases, and 14 bases lay outside the gene matches. Germline CDR1 LNHDA, CDR2 SQIVND (reference sequence). This chain's CDR3 is CASTPGTGPGYGYTF. The DNA of the CDR3 is TGTGCCAGTACCCCGGGGACAGGGCCCGGGTACGGCTACACCTTC.

A word on this clone: Distinct nucleotide sequences in the sample also encode this CDR3. The rearrangement uses TRBV28 and TRBJ1-5; D call uncertain. The CDR3 consists of 14 residues. Germline-derived CDR1 and CDR2 are MDHEN and SYDVKM. V was pared by 6 bases and J by 0 bases, with 9 bases between. CDR3: CASSLLDSNQPQHF. The CDR3 bases are TGTGCCAGCAGCCTGTTGGATAGCAATCAGCCCCAGCATTTT.

This clone appeared a single time. This chain joins TRBV11-2 and TRBJ2-7; perhaps D is TRBD1 or TRBD2 (5 bases each). Germline V gene lookup returns CDR1 SGHAT and CDR2 FQNNGV. This CDR3 region has 16 residues. Trimming stripped 7 bases from V and 2 bases from J, with 21 bases between. The CDR3 loop reads CASTARGRGTPYEQYF. CDR3 nucleotides: TGTGCCAGCACCGCAAGGGGCCGGGGAACCCCCTACGAGCAGTACTTC.

The gene calls are TRBV6-5 and TRBJ1-5; the match to TRBD1 covers 8 bases. The CDR3 extends over 15 amino acids. Looked up from germline, CDR1 is MNHEY and CDR2 is SVGAGI. Trimming at V came to 6 bases and at J to 0 bases, leaving 4 bases not matched to a gene. CDR3 nucleotides: TGTGCCAGCAGCCCGGGACAGGTTAGCAATCAGCCCCAGCATTTT. Translated: CASSPGQVSNQPQHF.

The V gene is TRBV7-6, the J gene TRBJ2-7; TRBD2 might be the D (5 bases). V dropped 4 bases and J dropped 2 bases, with 9 bases sitting between them. The CDR3 consists of 13 residues. Looked up from germline, CDR1 is SGHVS and CDR2 is FNYEAQ. The CDR3 nucleotides are TGTGCCAGCAGCTCGACTAAAACCTACGAGCAGTACTTC. This codes for CASSSTKTYEQYF.

This chain connects TRBV4-1 to TRBJ2-2; 8 nucleotides match TRBD2. J was trimmed by 6 bases and V by 0 bases; bases with no gene match: 3. Per germline, CDR1 MGHRA and CDR2 YSYEKL. The CDR3 is 15 residues long. CDR3: CASSQEGLESGELFF. CDR3 in DNA: TGCGCCAGCAGCCAAGAGGGACTAGAGTCCGGGGAGCTGTTTTTT.

CDR3 residues: CASSSIAGGSTDTQYF. The CDR3 DNA is TGTGCCAGCAGCTCCATAGCGGGAGGGTCTACAGATACGCAGTATTTT. V and J are TRBV11-2 and TRBJ2-3, with TRBD2 matching over 11 bases. The CDR3 is 16 amino acids. Per germline, CDR1 SGHAT and CDR2 FQNNGV. V lost 4 bases and J lost 3; bases outside the gene matches: 6.

V gene TRBV13 combines with J gene TRBJ1-2, with D perhaps matching TRBD1 (5 bases). V lost 0 bases, J lost 7 bases, and 12 bases lay in between. The CDR3 sequence is 14 residues long. Germline values: CDR1 PRHDT, CDR2 FYEKMQ (reference sequence). Here the CDR3 DNA reads TGTGCCAGCAGCTTAGGAATAGGGGTGGCTGGCTACACCTTC. As protein: CASSLGIGVAGYTF.

This clone was seen a single time. This sequence joins TRBV2 and TRBJ1-6; no firm D call. The V gene's germline CDR1 is SNHLY and CDR2 FYNNEI. V was clipped by 7 bases and J by 6 bases, with 10 bases between them. The CDR3 has 13 residues. This CDR3 is CASNVGLNSPLHF. CDR3 DNA: TGTGCCAGCAATGTAGGGCTTAATTCACCCCTCCACTTT.

The chain couples TRBV6-5 to TRBJ2-1; D gene ambiguous. The length of the CDR3 is 12 residues. Germline assignment: CDR1 MNHEY and CDR2 SVGAGI. Trimming took 4 bases from V and 5 from J, leaving 6 bases between them. This chain's CDR3 is CASSFRNNEQFF. The DNA for the CDR3 is TGTGCCAGCAGTTTCCGAAACAATGAGCAGTTCTTC.

The V and J genes are TRBV6-6 and TRBJ1-1; TRBD1 is a possible D gene (5 bases). CDR3 length equals 14 residues. With 0 bases removed from V and 3 bases from J, the gap between germline ends came to 8 bases. Per germline, CDR1 MNHNY and CDR2 SVGAGI (reference sequence). The CDR3 sequence is CASSYSTGDTEAFF. CDR3 in DNA: TGTGCCAGCAGTTACTCGACGGGGGACACTGAAGCTTTCTTT.

This clone was observed a few times. The chain recombines TRBV3-1 (or the pseudogene TRBV3-2) with TRBJ2-7; D is uncertain. Germline CDR1 LGHDT, CDR2 YNNKEL (reference sequence). The CDR3 is 16 amino acids. V was trimmed by 1 base and J by 0 bases, leaving 13 bases between them. CDR3 sequence reads: CASSQVGRHSSYEQYF. Here the CDR3 DNA reads TGTGCCAGCAGCCAAGTGGGCAGACATAGCTCCTACGAGCAGTACTTC.

The chain has TRBV5-1 and TRBJ2-3; 7 bases fit TRBD1. The J segment lost 3 bases and the V segment lost 0 bases, leaving 4 bases of the junction unmatched. The germline gives CDR1 SGHRS, CDR2 YFSETQ. This CDR3 has 15 residues. CDR3 sequence reads: CASSLDAGGTDTQYF. The CDR3 DNA is TGCGCCAGCAGCTTGGACGCAGGGGGAACAGATACGCAGTATTTT.

Regarding this clone: Different DNA sequences within this sample yield the same CDR3. The rearrangement joins TRBV7-9 to TRBJ2-2, with D possibly being TRBD1 (6 bases). V was cut by 3 bases and J by 2 bases, with 10 bases left in between. CDR1 and CDR2 from the germline V gene are SEHNR and FQNEAQ (reference sequence). This CDR3 has 15 amino acids. Written as DNA, the CDR3 is TGTGCCAGCAGCTTCCGACAGGCCAACACCGGGGAGCTGTTTTTT. Residues: CASSFRQANTGELFF.

The chain uses TRBV10-3 and TRBJ1-3, with a weak D call TRBD1 (6 bases). This CDR3 comprises 16 residues. Trimming took off 2 bases at V and 3 bases at J, with 14 bases between the two ends. Germline-derived CDR1 and CDR2 are ENHRY and SYGVKD. This CDR3 is CAISEGRGGNGNTIYF. The CDR3 coding sequence is TGTGCCATCAGTGAGGGCAGGGGAGGAAATGGAAACACCATATATTTT.

V usage is TRBV9 and J usage is TRBJ2-1; 9 bases map to TRBD2. The CDR3 loop spans 17 amino acids. After removal of 4 bases from V and 6 bases from J, the junction contained 14 bases not matched to a gene. CDR1 and CDR2 (germline): SGDLS, YYNGEE. The CDR3 coding sequence is TGTGCCAGCAGCCCCACCCCGGGTGGCGGGAGGGCCAATGAGCAGTTCTTC. Residues: CASSPTPGGGRANEQFF.

The chain recombines TRBV7-7 with TRBJ2-2; no clear D. The germline CDR1 and CDR2 sequences are SSHAT and FNYEAQ (reference sequence). There are 14 residues in the CDR3. Deletions cut 0 bases from V and 4 bases from J, with 6 bases between. The CDR3 spells CASSLALGTGELFF. The DNA for the CDR3 is TGTGCCAGCAGCTTAGCGCTGGGCACCGGGGAGCTGTTTTTT.

V usage is TRBV25-1 and J usage is TRBJ1-3; no reliable D call. Germline V gene sequence: CDR1 MGHDK, CDR2 SYGVNS. Trimming stripped 3 bases from V and 3 bases from J, with 3 bases between. The length of the CDR3 is 12 residues. The CDR3 DNA reads as TGTGCCAGCAGTGAGGTTGGAAACACCATATATTTT. Translation: CASSEVGNTIYF. Complete variable domain (other parts from reference TRBV25-1 and TRBJ1-3): EADIYQTPRYLVIGTGKKITLECSQTMGHDKMYWYQQDPGMELHLIHYSYGVNSTEKGDLSSESTVSRIRTEHFPLTLESARPSHTSQYLCASSEVGNTIYFGEGSWLTVV.

V usage is TRBV28 and J usage is TRBJ1-2; tentatively, D is TRBD1 (5 bases). CDR3 length: 12 amino acids. CDR1 and CDR2 (germline): MDHEN, SYDVKM. Trimming shortened V by 7 bases and J by 4 bases, and 10 bases separated the two germline ends. The CDR3: CASTPGPYGYTF. The DNA for the CDR3 is TGTGCCAGCACCCCGGGACCCTATGGCTACACCTTC.

The CDR3 protein is CASSLAHQGVTEAFF. The DNA of the CDR3 is TGTGCCAGCAGCTTGGCCCATCAGGGGGTCACTGAAGCTTTCTTT. The chain carries TRBV5-6 and TRBJ1-1; the match to TRBD1 covers 7 bases. With 0 bases clipped from V and 4 bases from J, the junction kept 6 bases outside the gene matches. Germline CDR1 is SGHDT and CDR2 is YYEEEE. The CDR3 length is 15 residues.